This entry is about one T cell receptor (beta chain). Original data processing: For nucleated cells, counts were estimated from reference gene primer amplification. TCRdb keeps only in-frame clones here, not all; method: immunoSEQ multiplex PCR. V, J and clone size reflect that table, while D and trimming were determined from the DNA. Among under 55,000 clones listed, about nine tenths were seen once. The sample is drawn from a study of blood T cell repertoires in COVID-19. Turning to the study itself: Samples of COVID-19 (acute and convalescent) were obtained from the United States, Italy and Spain. T cells, B-cell-depleted T cells, or PBMCs supplied cDNA or gDNA.

The V and J ends lost 1 base and 3 bases respectively, with 7 bases between them. The CDR3 consists of 13 residues. Germline V gene lookup returns CDR1 LGHDT and CDR2 YNNKEL (reference sequence). The receptor was derived from a human donor in a cohort sampled during active COVID-19. The sequenced material came from peripheral blood. The chain carries TRBV3-1 (or the pseudogene TRBV3-2) and TRBJ2-7; D ambiguous. CDR3 DNA: TGTGCCAGCAGCCAAGTTGGCCACTACGAGCAGTACTTC. Translated: CASSQVGHYEQYF.